A selection of T cell receptor beta chains follows, all from one sample in a study of blood T cell repertoires in COVID-19. Libraries were prepared by immunoSEQ multiplex PCR; TCRdb keeps only in-frame clonotypes and omits some of them. The repertoire has some 200,000 clones, roughly four fifths of them found once; the top ten carry about 10%. Sequencing was done on a sample of PBMCs or T cells enriched from blood (not recorded which). All receptors derive from a man aged 35-49 years who had recovered from COVID-19. Both conserved end residues are trimmed from each CDR3. Fields, in order: J gene, V gene, CDR3 protein.

J gene: TRBJ2-5; V gene: TRBV24-1; CDR3 protein: ATSDSTGYQETQY
J gene: TRBJ2-7; V gene: TRBV19; CDR3 protein: ASSMDRETGWGEQY
J gene: TRBJ2-7; V gene: TRBV2; CDR3 protein: ASIADSYEQY
J gene: TRBJ2-3; V gene: TRBV29-1; CDR3 protein: SVTGGGTDTQY
J gene: TRBJ1-1; V gene: TRBV7-9; CDR3 protein: ASSSTGRDTEAF
J gene: TRBJ1-1; V gene: TRBV5-4; CDR3 protein: ASSPGEPSTEAF
J gene: TRBJ1-1; V gene: TRBV5-1; CDR3 protein: ASSVNTDTEAF
J gene: TRBJ2-6; V gene: TRBV6-1; CDR3 protein: ASSENSSGANVLT
J gene: TRBJ2-3; V gene: TRBV7-3; CDR3 protein: ASSPGQLTDTQY
J gene: TRBJ2-1; V gene: TRBV7-3; CDR3 protein: ASSAGLVLGEQF
J gene: TRBJ2-3; V gene: TRBV2; CDR3 protein: ASSDRGHTDTQY
J gene: TRBJ2-1; V gene: TRBV7-6; CDR3 protein: ASSVLAGGSYNEQF
J gene: TRBJ2-5; V gene: TRBV5-4; CDR3 protein: ASSGTGTGKETQY
J gene: TRBJ1-5; V gene: TRBV6-4; CDR3 protein: ASISSGQPQH
J gene: TRBJ1-1; V gene: TRBV5-1; CDR3 protein: ASSLIGQGTEAF
J gene: TRBJ2-5; V gene: TRBV30; CDR3 protein: AIDRGRSETQY
J gene: TRBJ2-1; V gene: TRBV3-1/TRBV3-2; CDR3 protein: ASSSWLSYNEQF
J gene: TRBJ1-6; V gene: TRBV7-9; CDR3 protein: ASSQQGGSPLH
J gene: TRBJ2-2; V gene: TRBV9; CDR3 protein: ASTEYGGNTGELF
J gene: TRBJ2-5; V gene: TRBV10-3; CDR3 protein: ATRPRTGQETQY
J gene: TRBJ2-3; V gene: TRBV2; CDR3 protein: ASKSDRGLDTQY
J gene: TRBJ1-1; V gene: TRBV20-1; CDR3 protein: SASALGAGATEAF
J gene: TRBJ1-6; V gene: TRBV9; CDR3 protein: ASSETGVDSPLH
J gene: TRBJ2-2; V gene: TRBV6-4; CDR3 protein: ASSSKTATGELF
J gene: TRBJ2-5; V gene: TRBV18; CDR3 protein: ASSPTGIQETQY
J gene: TRBJ2-1; V gene: TRBV9; CDR3 protein: ASSLGLAGVNEQF
J gene: TRBJ2-3; V gene: TRBV5-6; CDR3 protein: ASSLATGGRKDTQY
J gene: TRBJ1-5; V gene: TRBV4-1; CDR3 protein: ASSQDGQGNSAYNQPQH
J gene: TRBJ2-1; V gene: TRBV5-1; CDR3 protein: ASSFSGNYNEQF
J gene: TRBJ1-3; V gene: TRBV29-1; CDR3 protein: SVSVLGQGLSGNTIY
J gene: TRBJ2-2; V gene: TRBV7-9; CDR3 protein: ASSVGGTGELF
J gene: TRBJ2-1; V gene: TRBV28; CDR3 protein: ASSTPGTGNNEQF
J gene: TRBJ1-5; V gene: TRBV2; CDR3 protein: ASSRQASNQPQH
J gene: TRBJ2-7; V gene: TRBV7-2; CDR3 protein: ASSLDPNGGYEQY
J gene: TRBJ2-7; V gene: TRBV28; CDR3 protein: ASSSPTSGSLGEQY
J gene: TRBJ2-1; V gene: TRBV7-8; CDR3 protein: ASSPPMWNLGNEQF
J gene: TRBJ2-3; V gene: TRBV7-2; CDR3 protein: ASSLGVSGSLGDTQY
J gene: TRBJ1-1; V gene: TRBV5-4; CDR3 protein: ASSLYSLNTEAF
J gene: TRBJ2-1; V gene: TRBV9; CDR3 protein: ASSPPGTRPAGEQF
J gene: TRBJ1-2; V gene: TRBV12-3/TRBV12-4; CDR3 protein: ASTTLTGKGYT
J gene: TRBJ1-5; V gene: TRBV6-5; CDR3 protein: ASSYRGGSQPQH
J gene: TRBJ1-2; V gene: TRBV24-1; CDR3 protein: ATSDSGLDGYT
J gene: TRBJ1-2; V gene: TRBV5-1; CDR3 protein: ASSPKGPTGGGYGYT
J gene: TRBJ2-2; V gene: TRBV3-1/TRBV3-2; CDR3 protein: ASSQGLAGGELF
J gene: TRBJ1-4; V gene: TRBV5-8; CDR3 protein: ASSSGQGWEKLF
J gene: TRBJ1-2; V gene: TRBV3-1/TRBV3-2; CDR3 protein: ASSQGVGWGQANYGYT
J gene: TRBJ2-1; V gene: TRBV18; CDR3 protein: ASSPPGRDEQF
J gene: TRBJ2-2; V gene: TRBV28; CDR3 protein: ASNQGSGELF
J gene: TRBJ1-6; V gene: TRBV28; CDR3 protein: ASSSGQRRSPLH
J gene: TRBJ1-5; V gene: TRBV28; CDR3 protein: ASSQWGQNQPQH
J gene: TRBJ1-5; V gene: TRBV6-5; CDR3 protein: ASSYNNNQPQH
J gene: TRBJ1-2; V gene: TRBV15; CDR3 protein: ATSRVGQGAANYGYT
J gene: TRBJ1-2; V gene: TRBV11-2; CDR3 protein: ASSPPGQLAPLYGYT
J gene: TRBJ2-3; V gene: TRBV18; CDR3 protein: ASSPGLAGKTDTQY
J gene: TRBJ1-5; V gene: TRBV19; CDR3 protein: ASSSRTGGGKNQPQH
J gene: TRBJ2-2; V gene: TRBV9; CDR3 protein: ASSVPTSGTNTGELF
J gene: TRBJ2-3; V gene: TRBV3-1/TRBV3-2; CDR3 protein: ASSQTAVGGGADTQY
J gene: TRBJ2-2; V gene: TRBV7-9; CDR3 protein: ASSSERDSNTGELF
J gene: TRBJ2-1; V gene: TRBV6-5; CDR3 protein: ASSYRTTHEQF